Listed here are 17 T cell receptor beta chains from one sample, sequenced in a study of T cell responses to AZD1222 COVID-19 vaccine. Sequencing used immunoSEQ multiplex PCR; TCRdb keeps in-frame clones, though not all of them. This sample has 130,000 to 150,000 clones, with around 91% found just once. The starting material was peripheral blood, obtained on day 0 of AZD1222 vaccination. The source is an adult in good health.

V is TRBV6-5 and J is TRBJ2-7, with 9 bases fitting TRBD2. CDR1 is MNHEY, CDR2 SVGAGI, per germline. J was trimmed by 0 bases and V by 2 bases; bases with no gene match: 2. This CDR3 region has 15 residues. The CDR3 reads CASSYDSGSSYEQYF. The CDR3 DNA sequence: TGTGCCAGCAGTTACGATAGCGGGAGCTCCTACGAGCAGTACTTC.

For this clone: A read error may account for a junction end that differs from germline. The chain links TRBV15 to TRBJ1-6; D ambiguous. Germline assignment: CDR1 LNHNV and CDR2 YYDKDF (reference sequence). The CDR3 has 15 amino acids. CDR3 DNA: TGTGCCACCAGCAGAACCAGTTCCCATAAGTCACCCCTCCACTTT. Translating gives CATSRTSSHKSPLHF.

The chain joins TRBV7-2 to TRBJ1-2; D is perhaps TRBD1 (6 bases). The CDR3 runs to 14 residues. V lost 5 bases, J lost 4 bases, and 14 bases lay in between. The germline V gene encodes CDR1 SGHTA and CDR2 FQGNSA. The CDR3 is CASSPSRGGYGYTF. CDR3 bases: TGTGCCAGCAGCCCCTCGAGGGGGGGCTATGGCTACACCTTC.

CDR3: CASSTGLAGVVDTQYF. DNA of the CDR3: TGCGCCAGCAGCACGGGACTAGCGGGAGTTGTGGATACGCAGTATTTT. V and J are TRBV5-1 and TRBJ2-3, with 14 nucleotides matching TRBD2. The CDR3 totals 16 residues. From germline, CDR1 is SGHRS and CDR2 YFSETQ. V was pared by 4 bases and J by 6 bases, with 7 bases of the junction left unmatched.

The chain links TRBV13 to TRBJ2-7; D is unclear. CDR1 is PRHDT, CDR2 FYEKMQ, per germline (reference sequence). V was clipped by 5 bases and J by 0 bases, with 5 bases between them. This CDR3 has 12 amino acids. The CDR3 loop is CASSGASYEQYF. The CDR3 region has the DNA TGTGCCAGCAGCGGCGCCTCCTACGAGCAGTACTTC.

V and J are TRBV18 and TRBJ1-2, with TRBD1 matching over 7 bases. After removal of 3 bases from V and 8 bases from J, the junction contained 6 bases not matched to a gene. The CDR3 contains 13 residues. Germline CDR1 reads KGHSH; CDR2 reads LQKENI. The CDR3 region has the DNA TGTGCCAGCTCACCGAAAGGGGGCTACGGCTACACCTTC. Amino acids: CASSPKGGYGYTF.

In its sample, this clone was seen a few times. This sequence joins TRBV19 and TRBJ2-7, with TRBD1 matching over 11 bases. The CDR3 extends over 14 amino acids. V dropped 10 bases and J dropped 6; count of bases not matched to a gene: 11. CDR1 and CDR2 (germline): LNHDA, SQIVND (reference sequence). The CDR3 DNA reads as TGTGCCACCCTATCCCGGGACAGGGGGTTCGAGCAGTACTTC. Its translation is CATLSRDRGFEQYF. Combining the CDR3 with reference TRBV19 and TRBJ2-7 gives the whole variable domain DGGITQSPKYLFRKEGQNVTLSCEQNLNHDAMYWYRQDPGQGLRLIYYSQIVNDFQKGDIAEGYSVSREKKESFPLTVTSAQKNPTAFYLCATLSRDRGFEQYFGPGTRLTVT.

CDR3 protein: CASSLGQKPGLAGGETQYF. CDR3 coding DNA: TGCGCCAGCAGCCTAGGACAGAAACCGGGACTAGCGGGAGGAGAGACCCAGTACTTC. The J gene is TRBJ2-5, the V gene TRBV4-3, with TRBD2 matching over 15 bases. The germline CDR1 and CDR2 sequences are LGHNA and YSLEER. The J segment lost 4 bases and the V segment lost 4 bases, leaving 13 bases of the junction unmatched. The CDR3 sequence is 19 residues long.

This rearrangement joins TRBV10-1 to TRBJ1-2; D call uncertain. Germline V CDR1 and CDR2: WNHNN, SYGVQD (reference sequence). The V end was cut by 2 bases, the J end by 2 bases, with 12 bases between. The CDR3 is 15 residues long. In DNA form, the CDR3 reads TGCGCCAGCAGTGAGGGGTACCTCAGGAACTATGGCTACACCTTC. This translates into CASSEGYLRNYGYTF.

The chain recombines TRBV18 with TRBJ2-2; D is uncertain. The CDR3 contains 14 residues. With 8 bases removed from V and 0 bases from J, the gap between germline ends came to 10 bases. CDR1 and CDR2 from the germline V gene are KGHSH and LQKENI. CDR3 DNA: TGTGCCAGCACCCCTACTACGAACACCGGGGAGCTGTTTTTT. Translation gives CASTPTTNTGELFF.

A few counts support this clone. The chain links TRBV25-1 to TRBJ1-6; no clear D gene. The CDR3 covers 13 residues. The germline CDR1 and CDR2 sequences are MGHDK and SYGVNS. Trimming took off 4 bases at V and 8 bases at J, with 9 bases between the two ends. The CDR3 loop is CASSGVLDSPLHF. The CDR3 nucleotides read TGTGCCAGCAGTGGGGTATTGGATTCACCCCTCCACTTT.

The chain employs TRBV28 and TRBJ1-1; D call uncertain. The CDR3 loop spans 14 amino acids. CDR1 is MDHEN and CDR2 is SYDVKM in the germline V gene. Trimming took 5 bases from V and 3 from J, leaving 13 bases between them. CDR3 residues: CASSPLGGDTEAFF. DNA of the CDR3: TGTGCCAGCAGTCCGCTCGGTGGGGACACTGAAGCTTTCTTT.

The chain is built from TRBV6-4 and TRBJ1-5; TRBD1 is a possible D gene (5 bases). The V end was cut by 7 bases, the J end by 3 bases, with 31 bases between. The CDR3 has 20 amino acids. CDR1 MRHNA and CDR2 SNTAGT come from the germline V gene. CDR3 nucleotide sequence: TGTGCCAGCAATGAGGCACTAGGGACCCTCCTTTATCGGAACAATCAGCCCCAGCATTTT. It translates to CASNEALGTLLYRNNQPQHF.

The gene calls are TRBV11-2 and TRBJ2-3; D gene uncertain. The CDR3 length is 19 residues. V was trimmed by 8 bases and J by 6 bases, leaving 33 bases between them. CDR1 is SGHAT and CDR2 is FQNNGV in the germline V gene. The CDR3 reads CASRIEAFPASPRRDTQYF. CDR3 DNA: TGTGCCAGCCGGATAGAAGCCTTTCCAGCGAGCCCCAGACGGGATACGCAGTATTTT.

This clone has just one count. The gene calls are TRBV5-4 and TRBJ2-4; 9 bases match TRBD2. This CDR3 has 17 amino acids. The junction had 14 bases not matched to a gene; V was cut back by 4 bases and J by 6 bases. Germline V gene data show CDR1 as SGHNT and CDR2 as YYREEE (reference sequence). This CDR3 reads CASSPSGGPLFRNIQYF. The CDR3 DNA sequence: TGTGCCAGCAGCCCGAGCGGGGGGCCTCTATTTCGAAACATTCAGTACTTC.

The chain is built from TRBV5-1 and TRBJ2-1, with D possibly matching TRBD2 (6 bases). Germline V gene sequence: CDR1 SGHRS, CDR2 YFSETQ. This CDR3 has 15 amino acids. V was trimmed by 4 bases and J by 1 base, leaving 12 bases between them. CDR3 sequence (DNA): TGCGCCAGCAGCCTGCAGGGACTTTCCTACAATGAGCAGTTCTTC. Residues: CASSLQGLSYNEQFF.

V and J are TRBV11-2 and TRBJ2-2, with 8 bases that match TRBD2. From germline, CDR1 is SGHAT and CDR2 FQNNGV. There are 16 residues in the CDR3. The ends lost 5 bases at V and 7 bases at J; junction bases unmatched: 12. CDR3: CASSPQQREPIGELFF. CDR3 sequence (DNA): TGTGCCAGCAGCCCCCAGCAGCGGGAGCCTATCGGGGAGCTGTTTTTT.